These 21 T cell receptor beta chains share one sample of origin, sequenced in a study of blood T cells in healthy people across ages. Using a J-beta primer mix together with a sample-barcoded 5' primer, a second PCR was run for roughly 6 to 12 cycles. TCRdb re-called the 5' RACE reads through MiXCR, storing one row per CDR3 protein. Found here are around 1,500,000 distinct CDR3 sequences, about 28% of them singletons; the top ten hold around 7.7%. Sample: blood. The receptor source for this set is a woman in her 30s in good health.

This clonotype was counted a few times. The rearrangement uses TRBV20-1 and TRBJ1-5; 9 bases are a match to TRBD1. V was pared by 6 bases and J by 0 bases, with 6 bases of the junction left unmatched. Germline values: CDR1 DFQATT, CDR2 SNEGSKA (reference sequence). The CDR3 loop spans 15 amino acids. The CDR3 DNA sequence: TGCAGTGCACGGACAGGGGCTAATAGCAATCAGCCCCAGCATTTT. Translation: CSARTGANSNQPQHF.

This clonotype was detected only a few times. One end of the junction varies from germline; a read error may be responsible. The chain joins TRBV29-1 to TRBJ2-6; possibly TRBD1 for D (6 bases). Germline V gene sequence: CDR1 SQVTM, CDR2 ANQGSEA. This CDR3 contains 14 residues. The CDR3 DNA reads TGCAGCGTTCAAACAGGGTACGGGGCCGACGTCCTGACTTTC. Translated, it gives CSVQTGYGADVLTF.

V usage is TRBV7-8 and J usage is TRBJ1-1; tentative D call: TRBD1 (5 bases). Germline CDR1 is SGHVS and CDR2 is FQNEAQ. Trimming pared 0 bases from V and 4 bases from J, leaving 18 bases between. This CDR3 is built from 17 residues. The CDR3 protein is CASSLASFGGGTTEAFF. The CDR3 nucleotides read TGTGCCAGCAGCTTAGCGAGTTTTGGCGGGGGGACCACTGAAGCTTTCTTT. The complete variable domain, with remaining parts taken from reference TRBV7-8 and TRBJ1-1, reads GAGVSQSPRYKVAKRGQDVALRCDPISGHVSLFWYQQALGQGPEFLTYFQNEAQLDKSGLPSDRFFAERPEGSVSTLKIQRTQQEDSAVYLCASSLASFGGGTTEAFFGQGTRLTVV.

This clonotype was seen a handful of times. V is TRBV4-3 and J is TRBJ1-2; 7 positions agree with TRBD1. The CDR3 extends over 16 amino acids. Looked up from germline, CDR1 is LGHNA and CDR2 is YSLEER. The trim removed 0 bases at V and 5 bases at J, leaving 9 bases unmatched. This CDR3 reads CASSQDRGTVAYGYTF. For the CDR3, the DNA is TGCGCCAGCAGCCAAGATAGGGGGACAGTCGCATATGGCTACACCTTC.

The rearrangement links TRBV5-5 to TRBJ2-7; 7 nucleotides line up with TRBD2. The CDR3 consists of 15 residues. V gave up 0 bases and J gave up 1 base; unmatched junction bases: 4. The germline CDR1 and CDR2 sequences are SGHKS and YYEKEE (reference sequence). DNA of the CDR3: TGTGCCAGCAGCTTGGGCGGGGGAGAATCCTACGAGCAGTACTTC. Encoded protein: CASSLGGGESYEQYF.

This clonotype occurred once. An end of the junction differs from the germline gene, which may be a read error. The chain carries TRBV11-2 and TRBJ2-3; D remains unclear. Germline V gene data show CDR1 as SGHAT and CDR2 as FQNNGV. The CDR3 runs to 15 residues. This chain's CDR3 is CASSYSVAYTDTQYF. The CDR3 region has the DNA TGTGCCAGCAGCTATTCGGTTGCCTACACAGATACACAGTATTTT.

This clonotype appeared a few times. The chain carries TRBV28 and TRBJ2-3; TRBD1 aligns across 9 bases. Trimming removed 7 bases from V and 4 bases from J; junction bases left unmatched: 9. The CDR3 runs to 15 residues. In germline, CDR1 is MDHEN, CDR2 SYDVKM. CDR3 protein: CASTKPGQGPDTQYF. Here the CDR3 DNA reads TGTGCCAGCACCAAACCGGGACAGGGACCAGATACGCAGTATTTT.

This clonotype was counted only a few times. The chain employs TRBV20-1 and TRBJ2-7; TRBD1 matches at 7 bases. Trimming took 5 bases from V and 0 from J; bases not matched to a gene: 4. CDR1 DFQATT and CDR2 SNEGSKA come from the germline V gene (reference sequence). The CDR3 has 13 amino acids. CDR3 nucleotide sequence: TGCAGTGCTTGGACAGGCCTCTCCTACGAGCAGTACTTC. This encodes CSAWTGLSYEQYF.

The genes are TRBV7-9 and TRBJ1-6; TRBD1 matches 8 bases. V lost 5 bases to trimming and J lost 9 bases; unmatched junction nucleotides: 12. The germline CDR1 and CDR2 sequences are SEHNR and FQNEAQ (reference sequence). The CDR3 contains 16 residues. CDR3 DNA sequence: TGTGCCAGCAGCGGAGAGGACAGGGAAGGTAGTTCACCCCTCCACTTT. It specifies CASSGEDREGSSPLHF.

A note on this clonotype: A much larger clone differs by one base, so this may be a read error. V is TRBV10-3 and J is TRBJ2-7; 8 bases map to TRBD1. The J call may be mistaken, given a closer DNA end match to TRBJ2-1. This CDR3 region has 14 residues. Germline CDR1 and CDR2: ENHRY and SYGVKD. The CDR3 loop is CAISESGQEETQFF. The CDR3 DNA follows: TGTGCCATCAGTGAGTCGGGACAGGAGGAGACCCAGTTCTTC.

The V and J genes are TRBV20-1 and TRBJ1-1; maybe TRBD1 (5 bases). With 6 bases removed from V and 0 bases from J, the gap between germline ends came to 11 bases. The CDR3 consists of 13 residues. Germline V gives CDR1 DFQATT, CDR2 SNEGSKA (reference sequence). As DNA, the CDR3 is TGCAGTGCGGTGGACATACTGAACACTGAAGCTTTCTTT. This encodes CSAVDILNTEAFF.

The rearrangement links TRBV20-1 to TRBJ2-3; 7 bases are a match to TRBD1. CDR3 size: 15 residues. Germline CDR1 reads DFQATT; CDR2 reads SNEGSKA (reference sequence). Unmatched junction bases numbered 10, after V lost 5 bases and J lost 2 bases. The CDR3 DNA reads TGCAGTGCTCCTACAGGGGATCGTAACACAGATACGCAGTATTTT. It specifies CSAPTGDRNTDTQYF.

J is TRBJ1-6 and V is TRBV18; weak D call: TRBD1 (5 bases). This CDR3 contains 16 residues. Germline V gene lookup returns CDR1 KGHSH and CDR2 LQKENI. The V gene lost 3 bases and the J gene lost 7 bases, with 16 bases spanning the gap. The CDR3 is CASSPGTPIGNSPLHF. The CDR3 nucleotides are TGTGCCAGCTCACCCGGGACTCCCATCGGGAATTCACCCCTCCACTTT.

As concerns this clonotype: The junction departs from the called germline gene at one end, perhaps through a read error. The V gene is TRBV7-9, the J gene TRBJ1-2, with TRBD1 matching 7 bases. The CDR3 covers 16 residues. Germline loops: CDR1 SEHNR, CDR2 FQNEAQ (reference sequence). The CDR3 sequence is CANSFPPGQPNYGYTF. The CDR3 region has the DNA TGTGCCAACAGCTTTCCCCCGGGACAGCCTAACTATGGCTACACCTTC. The full variable domain, in which reference TRBV7-9 and TRBJ1-2 provide the parts outside the CDR3, is DTGVSQNPRHKITKRGQNVTFRCDPISEHNRLYWYRQTLGQGPEFLTYFQNEAQLEKSRLLSDRFSAERPKGSFSTLEIQRTEQGDSAMYLCANSFPPGQPNYGYTFGSGTRLTVV.

This chain uses TRBV11-2 with TRBJ2-5, with D unresolved. Trimming took 0 bases from V and 6 from J, leaving 11 bases between them. The CDR3 length is 14 residues. Looked up from germline, CDR1 is SGHAT and CDR2 is FQNNGV. The CDR3 nucleotides are TGTGCCAGCAGCTTAGAATTGACGTTTCAGACCCAGTACTTC. Translating gives CASSLELTFQTQYF.

Of note for this clonotype: A much larger clone differs by one base, so this may be a read error. V usage is TRBV20-1 and J usage is TRBJ2-5; TRBD2 matches 7 bases. The DNA end is more similar to TRBJ2-7, so the J call may be wrong. Germline CDR1 is DFQATT and CDR2 is SNEGSKA (reference sequence). This CDR3 is built from 15 residues. The CDR3 bases are TGCAGTGCAACTGGTAAGGCTAGCGGTAGCTACGAGCAGTACTTC. This encodes CSATGKASGSYEQYF.

V and J are TRBV4-1 and TRBJ2-7, with TRBD1 matching 9 bases. The CDR3 spans 16 residues. Germline CDR1 reads MGHRA; CDR2 reads YSYEKL. The J segment lost 4 bases and the V segment lost 1 base, leaving 8 bases of the junction unmatched. The CDR3 bases are TGCGCCAGCAGCCAAGTCATAGGACAGGGGATGTACGAGCAGTACTTC. This translates into CASSQVIGQGMYEQYF.

This clonotype showed up many times. V gene TRBV9 combines with J gene TRBJ2-5; 7 positions match TRBD1. Germline V lookup: CDR1 SGDLS, CDR2 YYNGEE. The length of the CDR3 is 14 residues. V lost 0 bases and J lost 2; bases outside the gene matches: 1. The CDR3 DNA reads as TGTGCCAGCAGCGTAGCGGGACAGCAAGAGACCCAGTACTTC. This translates into CASSVAGQQETQYF.

The chain couples TRBV28 to TRBJ2-5, with 7 bases aligning to TRBD1. Per germline, CDR1 MDHEN and CDR2 SYDVKM. This CDR3 comprises 18 residues. V shed 6 bases, J shed 2 bases, and the junction held 18 bases outside the gene matches. CDR3 protein: CASSRDSSNLPFQETQYF. The CDR3 coding sequence is TGTGCCAGCAGCAGGGACAGCTCAAACCTACCATTTCAAGAGACCCAGTACTTC.

Points on this clonotype: This clone may be a read error of a much larger clone one base away. The chain joins TRBV5-1 to TRBJ2-3; TRBD2 matches 7 bases. The CDR3 runs 18 residues. The germline CDR1 and CDR2 sequences are SGHRS and YFSETQ. The CDR3 nucleotides read TGCGCCAACAGCCTCCCGGGGCTAGCGGAGACTCTCACAGATACGCAGTATTTT. Protein sequence: CANSLPGLAETLTDTQYF.

This clonotype was detected only a few times. Written as DNA, the CDR3 is TGTGCCAGCAGCCAAGAGAACAGGAGAAACTATGGCTACACCTTC. This translates into CASSQENRRNYGYTF. The chain combines TRBV14 with TRBJ1-2, with D possibly being TRBD1 (5 bases). V lost 0 bases, J lost 2 bases, and 10 bases lay in between. In germline, CDR1 is SGHDN, CDR2 FVKESK. The CDR3 runs to 15 residues.